This TCR beta chain originates from a study of early T cells in non-severe SARS-CoV-2 infection. Study in general: With bulk RNA from unsorted whole blood as input, sequencing yielded unpaired chains.

Attachment of unique molecular identifiers to individual cDNA molecules was performed. Via MiXCR, TCRdb re-called the 5' RACE reads, giving one row per CDR3 protein. In the table there are fewer than 50,000 distinct CDR3 sequences, 6.5% of which are singletons. This clonotype came up many times. Germline CDR1 is SGHVS and CDR2 is FQNEAQ. The CDR3 runs to 16 residues. With 3 bases clipped from V and 0 bases from J, the junction kept 5 bases outside the gene matches. This rearrangement joins TRBV7-8 to TRBJ1-3; TRBD1 agrees at 7 bases. Sample: whole blood, taken at baseline. The TCR comes from an adult who was a healthcare worker with PCR-confirmed SARS-CoV-2 infection or an uninfected control (not recorded which). In DNA form, the CDR3 reads TGTGCCAGCAGCTTCCCGGGACAGTCCTCTGGAAACACCATATATTTT. Translated, it gives CASSFPGQSSGNTIYF.